These 16 T cell receptor beta chains were sequenced from one sample in a study of control samples from healthy donors and cancer patients. Assay: immunoSEQ multiplex PCR; the TCRdb copy retains only in-frame clones and omits some. The sample shows 150,000 to 200,000 clones, more than 90% of them seen only once. Sample: blood. The receptors shown here come from a young man in good health.

The chain carries TRBV6-1 and TRBJ1-1, with D possibly being TRBD1 (6 bases). CDR3 size: 13 residues. From germline, CDR1 is MNHNS and CDR2 SASEGT. V lost 2 bases, J lost 8 bases, and 12 bases lay in between. In DNA, the CDR3 is TGTGCCAGCAGTGAATCCAGGGGCCGGGAAGCTTTCTTT. It specifies CASSESRGREAFF.

The chain couples TRBV7-2 to TRBJ1-2, with unresolved D. Trimming cost V 1 base and J 8 bases, with 8 bases left between them. The CDR3 is 12 residues long. From germline, CDR1 is SGHTA and CDR2 FQGNSA. CDR3 sequence reads: CASSLEAGGYTF. In DNA form, the CDR3 reads TGTGCCAGCAGCTTAGAGGCCGGCGGCTACACCTTC. The variable domain in full, with the rest retrieved from reference TRBV7-2 and TRBJ1-2, is GAGVSQSPSNKVTEKGKDVELRCDPISGHTALYWYRQSLGQGLEFLIYFQGNSAPDKSGLPSDRFSAERTGGSVSTLTIQRTQQEDSAVYLCASSLEAGGYTFGSGTRLTVV.

The table lists this clone with a count of one. This sequence joins TRBV5-1 and TRBJ2-5; 10 nucleotides agree with TRBD1. The CDR3 is made up of 15 amino acids. J gave up 2 bases and V 4 bases, and 5 bases lay outside the gene matches. Germline V CDR1 and CDR2: SGHRS, YFSETQ. The CDR3 spells CASSPRTGGQETQYF. Written as DNA, the CDR3 is TGCGCCAGCAGCCCACGGACAGGGGGTCAAGAGACCCAGTACTTC. Together with reference TRBV5-1 and TRBJ2-5, the CDR3 gives the full variable domain: KAGVTQTPRYLIKTRGQQVTLSCSPISGHRSVSWYQQTPGQGLQFLFEYFSETQRNKGNFPGRFSGRQFSNSRSEMNVSTLELGDSALYLCASSPRTGGQETQYFGPGTRLLVL.

The chain carries TRBV10-2 and TRBJ1-5; D remains unclear. Trimming took off 0 bases at V and 7 bases at J, with 10 bases between the two ends. This CDR3 is built from 14 residues. The germline V gene encodes CDR1 WSHSY and CDR2 SAAADI. The CDR3 sequence: CASSESRVAQPQHF. CDR3 in DNA: TGCGCCAGCAGTGAGTCGAGGGTTGCGCAGCCCCAGCATTTT.

Written as DNA, the CDR3 is TGTGCCAGCAGTAGCTGGGGCACCGAGCAGTACTTC. Encoded protein: CASSSWGTEQYF. This chain links TRBV27 with TRBJ2-7; tentatively, D is TRBD1 (5 bases). Trimming stripped 5 bases from V and 6 bases from J, with 11 bases between. Germline V CDR1 and CDR2: MNHEY, SMNVEV (reference sequence). CDR3 length equals 12 residues.

This clone was observed a handful of times. V is TRBV5-5 and J is TRBJ1-6; the D is unclear. V was trimmed by 0 bases and J by 10 bases, leaving 11 bases between them. There are 14 residues in the CDR3. CDR1 and CDR2 (germline): SGHKS, YYEKEE (reference sequence). CDR3 protein: CASSLGRTGSPLHF. The CDR3 coding sequence is TGTGCCAGCAGCTTGGGACGGACGGGGTCACCCCTCCACTTT. The variable domain in full, with the rest retrieved from reference TRBV5-5 and TRBJ1-6, is DAGVTQSPTHLIKTRGQQVTLRCSPISGHKSVSWYQQVLGQGPQFIFQYYEKEERGRGNFPDRFSARQFPNYSSELNVNALLLGDSALYLCASSLGRTGSPLHFGNGTRLTVT.

The chain links TRBV4-3 to TRBJ2-7; a possible D gene is TRBD1 (5 bases). V was cut by 0 bases and J by 7 bases, with 10 bases left in between. CDR1 and CDR2 from the germline V gene are LGHNA and YSLEER. The CDR3 is made up of 13 amino acids. The CDR3 DNA reads TGCGCCAGCAGCCAAGATTCCCAGGGAGAGCAGTACTTC. Protein product: CASSQDSQGEQYF.

The chain has TRBV11-2 and TRBJ2-1; D call uncertain. This CDR3 contains 15 residues. Germline CDR1 and CDR2: SGHAT and FQNNGV. The V gene lost 2 bases and the J gene lost 3 bases, with 11 bases spanning the gap. The CDR3 protein is CASSLYENGYNEQFF. Written as DNA, the CDR3 is TGTGCCAGCAGCTTATACGAAAATGGCTACAATGAGCAGTTCTTC.

This clone was seen just once. Relative to the germline gene, one junction end is altered; a read error may explain this. The chain combines TRBV28 with TRBJ1-5; D is ambiguous. Germline V gene data show CDR1 as MDHEN and CDR2 as SYDVKM. The CDR3 covers 11 residues. Here the CDR3 reads CTSSSNQPQHF. The CDR3 DNA follows: TGTACCAGCAGTTCGAATCAGCCCCAGCATTTT.

As concerns this clone: Other DNA sequences in this sample translate to the same CDR3. This chain links TRBV5-1 with TRBJ1-5; D unclear. V was pared by 0 bases and J by 2 bases, with 6 bases between. Germline CDR1 is SGHRS and CDR2 is YFSETQ. The CDR3 runs to 14 residues. The CDR3 nucleotides are TGCGCCAGCAGCTTGGACGGGGGCAATCAGCCCCAGCATTTT. It translates to CASSLDGGNQPQHF.

Comments on this clone: The junction shows a germline mismatch at one end, possibly a read error. The rearrangement uses TRBV19 and TRBJ1-2, with D possibly matching TRBD1 (5 bases). The germline V gene encodes CDR1 LNHDA and CDR2 SQIVND (reference sequence). The CDR3 spans 15 residues. The CDR3 sequence is CANSIGSGENYGYTF. CDR3 in DNA: TGTGCCAATAGTATAGGATCGGGGGAAAACTATGGCTACACCTTC.

A remark on this clone: The identical CDR3 is also encoded by other nucleotide sequences in the sample. The rearrangement joins TRBV5-1 to TRBJ2-7; possibly TRBD2 for D (5 bases). The CDR3 covers 14 residues. Trimming cost V 0 bases and J 0 bases, with 7 bases left between them. Germline lookup yields CDR1 SGHRS and CDR2 YFSETQ. The CDR3 bases are TGCGCCAGCAGCTTGGAAGGGAGCTCCTACGAGCAGTACTTC. Protein product: CASSLEGSSYEQYF. The variable domain in full, with the rest retrieved from reference TRBV5-1 and TRBJ2-7, is KAGVTQTPRYLIKTRGQQVTLSCSPISGHRSVSWYQQTPGQGLQFLFEYFSETQRNKGNFPGRFSGRQFSNSRSEMNVSTLELGDSALYLCASSLEGSSYEQYFGPGTRLTVT.

V and J are TRBV5-6 and TRBJ2-7; D may correspond to TRBD1 or TRBD2 (5 bases each). The germline CDR1 and CDR2 sequences are SGHDT and YYEEEE. CDR3 length: 16 residues. Trimming pared 0 bases from V and 0 bases from J, leaving 13 bases between. The CDR3 here is CASSLEGPLSSYEQYF. DNA of the CDR3: TGTGCCAGCAGCTTGGAGGGACCGCTTAGCTCCTACGAGCAGTACTTC.

This chain connects TRBV7-3 to TRBJ2-3, with 10 bases identical to TRBD2. Germline V gene sequence: CDR1 SGHTA, CDR2 FQGTGA. This CDR3 is 16 amino acids long. With 2 bases clipped from V and 14 bases from J, the junction kept 16 bases outside the gene matches. CDR3 loop: CASSLGPGSGRPFLYF. The CDR3, as DNA: TGTGCCAGCAGCTTAGGCCCGGGTAGCGGGAGGCCTTTTCTGTATTTT.

The chain has TRBV27 and TRBJ1-2; TRBD1 is a possible D gene (5 bases). Trimming pared 6 bases from V and 4 bases from J, leaving 21 bases between. The CDR3 is 16 amino acids. CDR1 and CDR2 (germline): MNHEY, SMNVEV (reference sequence). In nucleotides, the CDR3 is TGTGCCAGCAGCCCATCAGCCGGTGGACACTTCTATGGCTACACCTTC. It codes for CASSPSAGGHFYGYTF.

CDR3 sequence (DNA): TGTGCCAGCAGCTTACTGGGACAGGGGGCTGACACCATATATTTT. It translates to CASSLLGQGADTIYF. V and J are TRBV11-2 and TRBJ1-3, with TRBD1 matching 12 bases. With V trimmed by 2 bases and J by 8 bases, 4 bases remained unmatched. Per germline, CDR1 SGHAT and CDR2 FQNNGV. CDR3 length: 15 amino acids.